The clone carrying this T cell receptor (beta chain) was detected many times. The source of the sample is a study of T cells in Graves' hyperthyroidism and ophthalmopathy. The V gene's germline CDR1 is SEHNR and CDR2 FQNEAQ (reference sequence). The CDR3 has 12 amino acids. The V gene lost 3 bases and the J gene lost 7 bases, with 7 bases spanning the gap. It was around 10 ml of fresh peripheral blood that supplied the PBMCs. Template material for amplifying TCR beta CDR3 regions consisted of RNA transcripts. When the TCR CDR3 underwent first-round RT-PCR, the HTBI primer set was used. TCRdb analysed the multiplex PCR reads with MiXCR anew, one entry per CDR3 protein. The sample shows approximately 740,000 distinct CDR3 sequences, less than 15% of them seen only once.

The chain couples TRBV7-9 to TRBJ2-1; weak D call: TRBD2 (6 bases). Sequencing was performed on blood. The receptor was isolated from a woman younger than 30 with Graves' hyperthyroidism. CDR3 region: CASSFSGNEQFF. The CDR3 nucleotides read TGTGCCAGCAGCTTCAGCGGGAATGAGCAGTTCTTC.